This T cell receptor (beta chain) was captured in a study of response to subunit inactivated influenza vaccine. On this clonotype itself: Antigen unknown.

Broader study findings: Each seasonal influenza vaccination recruits few new T cells, the authors suggested.

CDR1 and CDR2 (germline): DFQATT, SNEGSKA (reference sequence). The ends lost 0 bases at V and 5 bases at J; junction bases unmatched: 9. The CDR3 contains 15 residues. TCRdb analysed the RT-PCR reads with MiXCR anew, one entry per CDR3 protein. The table shows under 200,000 distinct CDR3 sequences, with 9.5% to 13% occurring only once. This specimen consisted of non-naive T cells sorted from PBMCs, obtained 45 days after vaccination. The chain employs TRBV20-1 and TRBJ1-1, with 7 bases that match TRBD1. The sequence was collected from a man in his fifties who received an inactivated influenza vaccine. The DNA for the CDR3 is TGCAGTGCTAGAGATTTCCAGGGGGGTCATACTGAAGCTTTCTTT. Translation: CSARDFQGGHTEAFF.